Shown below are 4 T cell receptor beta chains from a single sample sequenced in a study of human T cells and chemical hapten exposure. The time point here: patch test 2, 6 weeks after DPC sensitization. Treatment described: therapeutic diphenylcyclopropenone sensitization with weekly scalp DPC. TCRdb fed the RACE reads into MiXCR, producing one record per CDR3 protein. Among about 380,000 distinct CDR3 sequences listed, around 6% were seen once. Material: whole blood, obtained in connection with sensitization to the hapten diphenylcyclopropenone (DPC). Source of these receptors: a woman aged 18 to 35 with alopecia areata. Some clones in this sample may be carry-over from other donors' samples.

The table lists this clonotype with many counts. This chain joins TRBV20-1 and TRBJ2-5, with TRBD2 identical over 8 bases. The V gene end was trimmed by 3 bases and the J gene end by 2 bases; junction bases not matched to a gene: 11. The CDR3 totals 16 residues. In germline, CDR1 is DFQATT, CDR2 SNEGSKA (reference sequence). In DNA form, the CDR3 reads TGCAGTGCTAGCGACACGAGCGGGGGCCCACAAGAGACCCAGTACTTC. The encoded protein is CSASDTSGGPQETQYF.

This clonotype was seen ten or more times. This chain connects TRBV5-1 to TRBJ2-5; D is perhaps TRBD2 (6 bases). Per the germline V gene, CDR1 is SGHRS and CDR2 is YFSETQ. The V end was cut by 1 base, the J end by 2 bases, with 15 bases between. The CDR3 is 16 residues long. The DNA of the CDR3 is TGCGCCAGCAGCTTGACGGGGGATACTCTTCAAGAGACCCAGTACTTC. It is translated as CASSLTGDTLQETQYF.

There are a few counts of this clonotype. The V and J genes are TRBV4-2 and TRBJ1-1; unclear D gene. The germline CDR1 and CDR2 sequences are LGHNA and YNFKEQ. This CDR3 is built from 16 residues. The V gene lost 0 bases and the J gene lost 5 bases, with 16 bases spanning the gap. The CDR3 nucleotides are TGTGCCAGCAGCCAAGATGCCGGGTTGGGAAGAACTGAAGCTTTCTTT. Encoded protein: CASSQDAGLGRTEAFF.

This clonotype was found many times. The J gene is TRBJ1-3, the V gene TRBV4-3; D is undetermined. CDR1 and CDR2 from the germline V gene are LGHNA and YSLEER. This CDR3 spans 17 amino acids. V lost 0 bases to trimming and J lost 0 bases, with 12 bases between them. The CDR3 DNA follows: TGCGCCAGCAGCCAAGATCTCGGACTCCTCTCTGGAAACACCATATATTTT. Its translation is CASSQDLGLLSGNTIYF.